This TCR beta chain appears in the sequencing data of a study of T cells in Graves' hyperthyroidism and ophthalmopathy. Trimming shortened V by 1 base and J by 2 bases, and 11 bases separated the two germline ends. Germline CDR1 is LNHDA and CDR2 is SQIVND (reference sequence). CDR3 length equals 15 residues. In this sample, this clonotype turned up many times. It was RNA transcripts that yielded the amplified TCR beta CDR3 regions. In the first-round RT-PCR of the TCR CDR3, the HTBI primer set was used. From the multiplex PCR reads, TCRdb called clonotypes with MiXCR, one entry per CDR3 protein. The table shows about 480,000 distinct CDR3 sequences, with roughly a quarter occurring only once.

This sequence joins TRBV19 and TRBJ2-5; no definite D call. The TCR was taken from a woman under 40 with Graves' ophthalmopathy. Sequences were obtained from blood. The CDR3 loop reads CASSIGGSEQETQYF. For the CDR3, the DNA is TGTGCCAGTAGTATAGGAGGAAGCGAACAAGAGACCCAGTACTTC.